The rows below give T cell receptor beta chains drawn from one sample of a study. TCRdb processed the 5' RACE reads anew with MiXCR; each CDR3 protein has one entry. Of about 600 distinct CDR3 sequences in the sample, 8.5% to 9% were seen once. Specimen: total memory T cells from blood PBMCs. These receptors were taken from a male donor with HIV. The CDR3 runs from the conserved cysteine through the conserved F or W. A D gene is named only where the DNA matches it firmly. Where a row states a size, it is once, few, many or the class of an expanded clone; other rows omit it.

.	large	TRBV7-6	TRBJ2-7	TGTGCCAGCAGTGTACAGGAAGGCTACGAGCAGTACTTC	CASSVQEGYEQYF
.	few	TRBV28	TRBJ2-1	TGTGCCAGCAGTTCATTCACGGGATACAATGAGCAGTTCTTC	CASSSFTGYNEQFF
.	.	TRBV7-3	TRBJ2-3	TGTGCCAGCAGCTTAACGGGGCCGCCCACAGATACGCAGTATTTT	CASSLTGPPTDTQYF
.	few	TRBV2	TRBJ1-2	TGTGCCAGCACTGGCAGGGCGGGCGGTGGCTACACCTTC	CASTGRAGGGYTF
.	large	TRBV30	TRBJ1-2	TGTGCCGGAGTAAGGGGAGAGAACTATGGCTACACCTTC	CAGVRGENYGYTF
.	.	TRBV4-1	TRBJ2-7	TGCGCCAGCAGCCAAGAGCGACAGTTCTCTCGCGAGCAGTACTTC	CASSQERQFSREQYF
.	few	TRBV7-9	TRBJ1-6	TGTGCCAGCAGCCAGGAGAGCTTAAATTCACCCCTCCACTTT	CASSQESLNSPLHF
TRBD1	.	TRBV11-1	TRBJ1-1	TGTGCCAGCAGCTCAGGACAGGGTGGGACTGAAGCTTTCTTT	CASSSGQGGTEAFF
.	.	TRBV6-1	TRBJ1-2	TGTGCCAGCACCCTACGCGGGGCGATGCCATATGGCTACACCTTC	CASTLRGAMPYGYTF
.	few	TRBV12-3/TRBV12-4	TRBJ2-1	TGTGCCAGCAGTTTAGCGGGGAATGAGCAGTTCTTC	CASSLAGNEQFF
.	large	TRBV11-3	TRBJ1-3	TGTGCCAGCAGCTCGGCTGGAGGAAACACCATATATTTT	CASSSAGGNTIYF
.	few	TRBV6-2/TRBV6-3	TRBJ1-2	TGTGCCAGCAGCCCCGGGACGAGCGGCTACACCTTC	CASSPGTSGYTF
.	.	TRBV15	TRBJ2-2	TGTGCCACCAGCAGAGATTTGGGGGAGCTGTTTTTT	CATSRDLGELFF
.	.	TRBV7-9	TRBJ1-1	TGTGCCAGCAGCTTGGCAGGGTTTAACACTGAAGCTTTCTTT	CASSLAGFNTEAFF
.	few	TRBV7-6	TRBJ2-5	TGTGCCAGCAGCCCCGGTGGGCAAGAGACCCAGTACTTC	CASSPGGQETQYF
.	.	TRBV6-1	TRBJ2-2	TGTGCCAGCAGTAGGCTATTGGGCGGGGAGCTGTTTTTT	CASSRLLGGELFF
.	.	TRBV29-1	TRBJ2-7	TGCAGCGCCGCCATGCTTGGTTCGACGGACGAGCAGTACTTC	CSAAMLGSTDEQYF
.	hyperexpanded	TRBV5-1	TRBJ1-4	TGCGCCAGCAGGGTTCGAGAGGGGGACGAAAAACTGTTTTTT	CASRVREGDEKLFF
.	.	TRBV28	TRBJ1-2	TGTGCCAGCAGTTTAGAACAAGGTCTGGGCTACACCTTC	CASSLEQGLGYTF
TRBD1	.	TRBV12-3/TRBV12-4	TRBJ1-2	TGTGCCAGCTCAAGGACAGGGGGCGCGTCTAACTATGGCTACACCTTC	CASSRTGGASNYGYTF
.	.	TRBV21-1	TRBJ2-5	TGTGCCAGCAGCATTTACACCCAAGAGACCCAGTACTTC	CASSIYTQETQYF
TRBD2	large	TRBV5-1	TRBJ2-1	TGCGCCAGCAGCACCGACCTGGGGACTAGCGGATACAATGAGCAGTTCTTC	CASSTDLGTSGYNEQFF